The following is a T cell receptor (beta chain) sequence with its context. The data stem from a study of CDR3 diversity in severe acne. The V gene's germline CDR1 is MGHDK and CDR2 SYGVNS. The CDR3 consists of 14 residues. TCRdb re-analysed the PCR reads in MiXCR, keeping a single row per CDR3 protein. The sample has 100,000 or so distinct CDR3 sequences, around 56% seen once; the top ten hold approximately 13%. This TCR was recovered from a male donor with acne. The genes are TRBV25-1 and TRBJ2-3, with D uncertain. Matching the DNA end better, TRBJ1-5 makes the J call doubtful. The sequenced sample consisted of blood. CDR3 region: CASSLAGGSQPQHF. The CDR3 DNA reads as TGTGCCAGCAGTTTAGCAGGCGGCAGTCAGCCCCAGCATTTT.